The 27 T cell receptor beta chains below come from one sample, sequenced in a study of T cell repertoires in cytomegalovirus infection. No antigen has been assigned to these receptors. TCRdb passed the reads through MiXCR, listing each CDR3 protein once. The table has roughly 730,000 distinct CDR3 sequences, around 31% seen once. The sample was cultured PBMCs, taken from culture after CMV antigen stimulation. Receptor source: a human donor in good health (CMV status not recorded). Some clones in this sample may be carry-over from other donors' samples.

The chain links TRBV27 to TRBJ1-4; no reliable D call. The V and J ends lost 4 bases and 8 bases respectively, with 17 bases between them. CDR1 MNHEY and CDR2 SMNVEV come from the germline V gene (reference sequence). CDR3 length: 15 amino acids. The CDR3 sequence: CASSSLDTYGEKLFF. CDR3 sequence (DNA): TGTGCCAGCAGTTCCCTTGACACCTATGGGGAAAAACTGTTTTTT. Complete variable domain (other parts from reference TRBV27 and TRBJ1-4): EAQVTQNPRYLITVTGKKLTVTCSQNMNHEYMSWYRQDPGLGLRQIYYSMNVEVTDKGDVPEGYKVSRKEKRNFPLILESPSPNQTSLYFCASSSLDTYGEKLFFGSGTQLSVL.

In its sample, this clonotype was seen many times. The rearrangement links TRBV7-2 to TRBJ2-1, with D possibly TRBD1 on 5 matching bases. The CDR3 is 17 amino acids. Deletions cut 2 bases from V and 7 bases from J, with 21 bases between. Germline V CDR1 and CDR2: SGHTA, FQGNSA. This CDR3 is CASSLYAGLGVSNEQFF. In nucleotides, the CDR3 is TGTGCCAGCAGCTTATATGCAGGCCTAGGGGTGTCGAATGAGCAGTTCTTC.

The chain carries TRBV7-9 and TRBJ1-4; no clear D. This CDR3 region has 14 residues. Germline lookup yields CDR1 SEHNR and CDR2 FQNEAQ (reference sequence). Trimming cost V 5 bases and J 5 bases, with 12 bases left between them. CDR3 loop: CASSPLAANEKLFF. The CDR3 coding sequence is TGTGCCAGCAGCCCTCTGGCAGCGAATGAAAAACTGTTTTTT.

This chain uses TRBV7-2 with TRBJ2-7; D is possibly TRBD1 (6 bases). Germline lookup yields CDR1 SGHTA and CDR2 FQGNSA. The V and J ends lost 0 bases and 6 bases respectively, with 15 bases between them. This CDR3 contains 15 residues. The CDR3 here is CASSLAGQFGSEQYF. The DNA for the CDR3 is TGTGCCAGCAGCTTAGCTGGACAGTTTGGTTCCGAGCAGTACTTC.

The chain links TRBV27 to TRBJ2-7; possibly TRBD2 for D (5 bases). Germline V gives CDR1 MNHEY, CDR2 SMNVEV (reference sequence). The CDR3 is 15 residues long. V was shortened by 6 bases and J by 5 bases, with 20 bases between the two germline ends. The CDR3 DNA sequence: TGTGCCAGCAGCGCGGGCGTGGAAACCCATCACGAGCAGTACTTC. Protein sequence: CASSAGVETHHEQYF.

The V call is TRBV12-3 or TRBV12-4, the J call TRBJ1-5; TRBD1 is a possible D gene (6 bases). This CDR3 is 14 amino acids long. Trimming stripped 6 bases from V and 6 bases from J, with 15 bases between. The CDR3 here is CASSKQGRGQPQHF. The CDR3 DNA reads as TGTGCCAGCAGCAAACAGGGTCGGGGTCAGCCCCAGCATTTT.

The table lists this clonotype with a few counts. The V and J genes are TRBV15 and TRBJ2-7; possibly TRBD1 for D (5 bases). With 0 bases removed from V and 4 bases from J, the gap between germline ends came to 16 bases. The germline CDR1 and CDR2 sequences are LNHNV and YYDKDF (reference sequence). The CDR3 runs 16 residues. CDR3 DNA: TGTGCCACCAGCAGAGATTGGGGCGGAGAGAATTACGAGCAGTACTTC. This translates into CATSRDWGGENYEQYF.

The V call is TRBV7-9, the J call TRBJ1-1, with 8 bases fitting TRBD1. The CDR3 is 13 amino acids. V dropped 5 bases and J dropped 11; count of bases not matched to a gene: 10. Germline V gene sequence: CDR1 SEHNR, CDR2 FQNEAQ (reference sequence). CDR3 in DNA: TGTGCCAGCAGCCGCGGACAGGGAGGCAAGGCTTTCTTT. Translation: CASSRGQGGKAFF.

The genes are TRBV19 and TRBJ2-7, with no clear D. The CDR3 is 15 amino acids. The germline gives CDR1 LNHDA, CDR2 SQIVND (reference sequence). V was cut by 1 base and J by 0 bases, with 10 bases left in between. The CDR3 loop reads CASSIAPRLSYEQYF. CDR3 nucleotide sequence: TGTGCCAGTAGTATAGCGCCAAGACTCTCCTACGAGCAGTACTTC.

This clonotype has only a few counts. The V gene is TRBV4-2, the J gene TRBJ2-3, with 8 positions matching TRBD2. V was clipped by 6 bases and J by 5 bases; unmatched bases: 7. CDR3 length equals 14 residues. The germline CDR1 and CDR2 sequences are LGHNA and YNFKEQ. The CDR3 DNA follows: TGTGCCAGCAGATACGGGGGGGCCGGAGATACGCAGTATTTT. Translated, it gives CASRYGGAGDTQYF.

In this sample, this clonotype turned up a few times. The chain is built from TRBV7-9 and TRBJ1-3; 8 bases align to TRBD1. CDR1 is SEHNR and CDR2 is FQNEAQ in the germline V gene (reference sequence). The CDR3 sequence is 18 residues long. Germline trimming cut 4 bases from V and 2 bases from J; bases unmatched to any gene: 13. The CDR3 DNA follows: TGTGCCAGCAGCTCGGGCGGGGACAGGAAAAGGCCTGGAAACACCATATATTTT. It codes for CASSSGGDRKRPGNTIYF. Full variable domain (missing parts from reference TRBV7-9 and TRBJ1-3): DTGVSQNPRHKITKRGQNVTFRCDPISEHNRLYWYRQTLGQGPEFLTYFQNEAQLEKSRLLSDRFSAERPKGSFSTLEIQRTEQGDSAMYLCASSSGGDRKRPGNTIYFGEGSWLTVV.

In its sample, this clonotype was seen many times. V usage is TRBV7-2 and J usage is TRBJ1-5; D unresolved. The CDR3 runs 13 residues. Trimming took off 5 bases at V and 7 bases at J, with 12 bases between the two ends. Germline V CDR1 and CDR2: SGHTA, FQGNSA. CDR3 sequence (DNA): TGTGCCAGCAGCCCAGATGGGAAGCAGCCCCAGCATTTT. This gives the protein CASSPDGKQPQHF.

This clonotype was found many times. CDR3 nucleotides: TGTGCCAGCAGCTTATATGGGACAGGGGGTAGTTCACCCCTCCACTTT. It encodes CASSLYGTGGSSPLHF. The V gene is TRBV7-8, the J gene TRBJ1-6; 11 bases agree with TRBD1. CDR3 length: 16 amino acids. Germline CDR1 reads SGHVS; CDR2 reads FQNEAQ. Trimming cost V 2 bases and J 9 bases; bases outside gene matches: 6.

This sequence joins TRBV24-1 and TRBJ2-1; 9 bases are shared with TRBD1. The CDR3 sequence is 16 residues long. J was trimmed by 7 bases and V by 2 bases; bases with no gene match: 8. Germline V lookup: CDR1 KGHDR, CDR2 SFDVKD. The CDR3 region has the DNA TGTGCCACCAGTGATTCAACAGGGGGCACGGATAATGAGCAGTTCTTC. Translated: CATSDSTGGTDNEQFF.

The rearrangement joins TRBV6-2 or TRBV6-3 to TRBJ1-2; TRBD1 agrees at 10 bases. This CDR3 spans 13 amino acids. Germline lookup yields CDR1 MNHEY and CDR2 SVGEGT. The J segment lost 6 bases and the V segment lost 6 bases, leaving 4 bases of the junction unmatched. The CDR3 is CASRRQGADGYTF. The CDR3 DNA reads as TGTGCCAGCAGGCGACAGGGGGCGGATGGCTACACCTTC.

The V and J genes are TRBV10-2 and TRBJ1-2, with TRBD1 matching over 8 bases. Germline loops: CDR1 WSHSY, CDR2 SAAADI. V trimming: 4 bases; J trimming: 5 bases; junction bases outside the gene matches: 6. The CDR3 has 14 amino acids. The CDR3 sequence: CASSAADREYGYTF. CDR3 DNA: TGCGCCAGCAGTGCTGCGGACAGGGAGTATGGCTACACCTTC.

The sample holds many counts of this clonotype. The chain combines TRBV7-2 with TRBJ2-5; D is possibly TRBD2 (5 bases). Germline V gene data show CDR1 as SGHTA and CDR2 as FQGNSA. The ends were cut back, 0 bases at V and 2 bases at J, with 7 bases in the middle. There are 14 residues in the CDR3. The CDR3 bases are TGTGCCAGCAGCTTAGCGACGGGGCAAGAGACCCAGTACTTC. Amino acid sequence: CASSLATGQETQYF. Using reference TRBV7-2 and TRBJ2-5 for the parts outside the CDR3, the full variable domain is GAGVSQSPSNKVTEKGKDVELRCDPISGHTALYWYRQSLGQGLEFLIYFQGNSAPDKSGLPSDRFSAERTGGSVSTLTIQRTQQEDSAVYLCASSLATGQETQYFGPGTRLLVL.

The rearrangement joins TRBV27 to TRBJ2-7, with TRBD2 matching 8 bases. V dropped 7 bases and J dropped 2; count of bases not matched to a gene: 7. Germline V gene sequence: CDR1 MNHEY, CDR2 SMNVEV (reference sequence). This CDR3 contains 14 residues. CDR3 in amino acids: CASTGTSGTYEQYF. The CDR3 nucleotides read TGTGCCAGCACCGGAACTAGCGGAACCTACGAGCAGTACTTC.

This clonotype was counted once. The chain recombines TRBV27 with TRBJ1-4; D is undetermined. Germline V gene sequence: CDR1 MNHEY, CDR2 SMNVEV (reference sequence). Trimming removed 5 bases from V and 6 bases from J, with 10 bases in between. The CDR3 spans 13 residues. CDR3 in DNA: TGTGCCAGCAGTGGGTCCGGGGATGAAAAACTGTTTTTT. Its translation: CASSGSGDEKLFF.

The chain has TRBV24-1 and TRBJ2-2; tentatively, D is TRBD2 (6 bases). CDR1 KGHDR and CDR2 SFDVKD come from the germline V gene. The CDR3 has 15 amino acids. Trimming shortened V by 12 bases and J by 1 base, and 17 bases separated the two germline ends. CDR3 nucleotide sequence: TGTGCCGGCAACGGGGGACGGGTGAACACCGGGGAGCTGTTTTTT. Amino acids: CAGNGGRVNTGELFF.

The chain couples TRBV5-5 to TRBJ1-6; D might be TRBD1 (5 bases). The CDR3 covers 15 residues. Trimming left V 4 bases short and J 11 bases short, with 19 bases between. Germline CDR1 is SGHKS and CDR2 is YYEKEE (reference sequence). Here the CDR3 DNA reads TGTGCCAGCAGCCCCGGGACGGGCGGTTCCGCACCCCTCCACTTT. This encodes CASSPGTGGSAPLHF.

The chain combines TRBV2 with TRBJ2-3; maybe TRBD1 (5 bases). Germline lookup yields CDR1 SNHLY and CDR2 FYNNEI. The CDR3 extends over 14 amino acids. V was shortened by 4 bases and J by 4 bases, with 12 bases between the two germline ends. DNA of the CDR3: TGTGCCAGCAGTGTGAGCAGGGTTGCAGATACGCAGTATTTT. Translating gives CASSVSRVADTQYF.

This clonotype was recorded at least ten times. The CDR3 reads CASSLDAGLEETQYF. CDR3 bases: TGTGCCAGCAGCTTAGACGCGGGCCTCGAAGAGACCCAGTACTTC. The V gene is TRBV7-8, the J gene TRBJ2-5; a possible D gene is TRBD2 (5 bases). Germline CDR1 SGHVS, CDR2 FQNEAQ. This CDR3 has 15 residues. V lost 1 base, J lost 3 bases, and 12 bases lay in between.

The chain combines TRBV28 with TRBJ1-1; perhaps TRBD1 as D (6 bases). The CDR3 contains 15 residues. CDR1 MDHEN and CDR2 SYDVKM come from the germline V gene. Trimming cost V 6 bases and J 5 bases, with 19 bases left between them. This chain's CDR3 is CASRQTSRGRTEAFF. CDR3 in DNA: TGTGCCAGCAGGCAAACTAGCAGGGGTCGAACTGAAGCTTTCTTT. Complete variable domain (other parts from reference TRBV28 and TRBJ1-1): DVKVTQSSRYLVKRTGEKVFLECVQDMDHENMFWYRQDPGLGLRLIYFSYDVKMKEKGDIPEGYSVSREKKERFSLILESASTNQTSMYLCASRQTSRGRTEAFFGQGTRLTVV.

The chain employs TRBV20-1 and TRBJ1-2; D is ambiguous. Germline V gives CDR1 DFQATT, CDR2 SNEGSKA (reference sequence). Trimming stripped 3 bases from V and 4 bases from J, with 15 bases between. This CDR3 is 14 amino acids long. The CDR3 nucleotides read TGCAGTGCTAGGCAGCCCGGGGTTAGCTATGGCTACACCTTC. It specifies CSARQPGVSYGYTF.

This chain uses TRBV6-4 with TRBJ2-1; 8 bases align to TRBD1. Trimming at V came to 6 bases and at J to 2 bases, leaving 6 bases not matched to a gene. This CDR3 comprises 15 residues. Germline V gene data show CDR1 as MRHNA and CDR2 as SNTAGT. CDR3 residues: CASRAQGDTYNEQFF. DNA for the CDR3: TGTGCCAGCAGAGCACAGGGGGACACCTACAATGAGCAGTTCTTC.

This clonotype appeared a few times. V and J are TRBV5-1 and TRBJ1-1, with D unclear. CDR1 is SGHRS, CDR2 YFSETQ, per germline. Deletions cut 6 bases from V and 1 base from J, with 13 bases between. This CDR3 has 14 amino acids. CDR3 amino acids: CASKPQVENTEAFF. In DNA, the CDR3 is TGCGCCAGCAAACCCCAGGTGGAGAACACTGAAGCTTTCTTT.